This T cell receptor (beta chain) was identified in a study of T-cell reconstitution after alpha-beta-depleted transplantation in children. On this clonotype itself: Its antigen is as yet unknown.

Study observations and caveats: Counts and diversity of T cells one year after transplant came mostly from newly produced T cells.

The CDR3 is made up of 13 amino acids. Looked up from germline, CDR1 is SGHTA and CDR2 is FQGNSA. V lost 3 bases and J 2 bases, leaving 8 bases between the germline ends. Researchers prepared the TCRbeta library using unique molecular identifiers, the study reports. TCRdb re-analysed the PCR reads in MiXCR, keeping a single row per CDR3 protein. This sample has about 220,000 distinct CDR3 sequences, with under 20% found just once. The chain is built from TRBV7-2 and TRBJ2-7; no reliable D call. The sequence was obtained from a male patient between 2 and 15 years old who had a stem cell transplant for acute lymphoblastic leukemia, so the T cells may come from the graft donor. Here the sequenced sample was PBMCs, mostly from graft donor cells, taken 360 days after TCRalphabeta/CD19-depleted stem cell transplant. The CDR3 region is CASSFNGPYEQYF. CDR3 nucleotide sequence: TGTGCCAGCAGCTTCAATGGGCCCTACGAGCAGTACTTC. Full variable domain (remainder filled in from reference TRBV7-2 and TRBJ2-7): GAGVSQSPSNKVTEKGKDVELRCDPISGHTALYWYRQSLGQGLEFLIYFQGNSAPDKSGLPSDRFSAERTGGSVSTLTIQRTQQEDSAVYLCASSFNGPYEQYFGPGTRLTVT.